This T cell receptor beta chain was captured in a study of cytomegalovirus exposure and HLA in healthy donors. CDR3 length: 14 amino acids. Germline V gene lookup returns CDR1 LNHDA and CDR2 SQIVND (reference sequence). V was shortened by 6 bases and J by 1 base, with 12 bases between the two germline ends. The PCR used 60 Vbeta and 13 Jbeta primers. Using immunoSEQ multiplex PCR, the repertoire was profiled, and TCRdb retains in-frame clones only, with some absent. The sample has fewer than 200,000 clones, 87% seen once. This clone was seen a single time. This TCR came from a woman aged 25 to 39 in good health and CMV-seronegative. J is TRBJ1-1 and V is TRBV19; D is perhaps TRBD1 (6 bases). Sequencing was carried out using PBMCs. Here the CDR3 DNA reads TGTGCCAGTAGGACGGACAGATCGAACACTGAAGCTTTCTTT. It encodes CASRTDRSNTEAFF.